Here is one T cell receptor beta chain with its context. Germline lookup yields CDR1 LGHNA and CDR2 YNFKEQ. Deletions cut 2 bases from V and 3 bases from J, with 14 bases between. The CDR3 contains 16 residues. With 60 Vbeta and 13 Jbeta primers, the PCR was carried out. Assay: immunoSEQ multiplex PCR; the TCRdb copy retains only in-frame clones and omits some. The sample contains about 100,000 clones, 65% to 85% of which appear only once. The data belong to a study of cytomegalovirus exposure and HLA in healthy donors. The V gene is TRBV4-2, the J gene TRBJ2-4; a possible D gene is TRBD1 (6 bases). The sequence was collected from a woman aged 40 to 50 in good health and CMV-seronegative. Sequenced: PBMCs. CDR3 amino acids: CASSQWAGVDKNIQYF. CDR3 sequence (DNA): TGTGCCAGCAGCCAATGGGCAGGGGTGGACAAAAACATTCAGTACTTC.